This entry is about one TCR beta chain. A junction end diverges from the germline sequence, so it may reflect a read error. TCR beta VDJ and CDR3 profiling used genomic DNA as template. A single record per CDR3 protein comes from TCRdb applying MiXCR to the reads. Of approximately 170,000 distinct CDR3 sequences in the sample, about half were seen once. This specimen comes from a study of CD8+CD57+ T cells in acquired aplastic anemia. Study summary: Healthy CD8+ samples averaged approximately 11 million reads.

This CDR3 is 14 amino acids long. Germline CDR1 reads SEHNR; CDR2 reads FQNEAQ (reference sequence). The material sequenced was sorted CD4+, CD8+, or CD8+CD57+ T cells (not recorded which) from PBMCs. The sequence was obtained from a human donor in good health, serving as a control. This chain connects TRBV7-9 to TRBJ2-7; a weak D match, TRBD1 (6 bases). The CDR3 protein is CASSTGQLTYEKCF. In DNA, the CDR3 is TGTGCCAGCAGCACCGGACAGCTTACCTACGAGAAGTGCTTC.